This T cell receptor beta chain was identified in a study of CD8 T cells in ankylosing spondylitis. Whole-study findings and limits: Disease-linked clones were found to be CD8+ and relatively rare in peripheral blood. Significant enrichment of disease-linked clones was reported in matched ankylosing spondylitis synovial fluid. In ankylosing spondylitis blood, a motif of roughly eight highly homologous TCR beta variants appeared characteristic.

It was by quantitative 5'-RACE with molecular barcodes that TCR beta libraries were made. In TCRdb, the 5' RACE reads were re-called with MiXCR into one record per CDR3 protein. The sample has about 400,000 distinct CDR3 sequences; 20% to 25% are singletons. To note about this clonotype: Its specificity is unknown.

With 7 bases clipped from V and 3 bases from J, the junction kept 9 bases outside the gene matches. The CDR3 has 14 residues. Germline loops: CDR1 MNHNS, CDR2 SASEGT. The rearrangement joins TRBV6-1 to TRBJ2-7, with TRBD1 identical over 7 bases. The sample taken for sequencing was blood, either unsorted or a sorted T cell fraction (not recorded which). The clonotype was recovered from a male donor with ankylosing spondylitis. The CDR3 loop reads CASISADRLYEQYF. DNA for the CDR3: TGTGCCAGCATCAGTGCGGACAGGCTCTACGAGCAGTACTTC.